This T cell receptor (beta chain) was retrieved from a study of T cell changes during pregnancy in multiple sclerosis. Repertoires were generated with immunoSEQ multiplex PCR, while TCRdb's copy carries only in-frame clones and drops some. The repertoire holds approximately 100,000 clones, with roughly 93% as singletons. CDR3 length: 16 residues. Germline V lookup: CDR1 SGHAT, CDR2 FQDESV (reference sequence). V was pared by 5 bases and J by 1 base, with 6 bases of the junction left unmatched. The rearrangement uses TRBV11-1 and TRBJ2-1; 9 bases are shared with TRBD2. The clonotype comes from a female donor with multiple sclerosis, enrolled in a pregnancy study. This sample comprised peripheral blood, obtained before pregnancy. The chain's CDR3 is CASSPGAGGSYNEQFF. The DNA of the CDR3 is TGTGCCAGCAGCCCAGGGGCGGGAGGGTCCTACAATGAGCAGTTCTTC.